What follows are 9 T cell receptor beta chains derived from one specimen sequenced in a study of a mutant IDH1 vaccine in newly diagnosed glioma. Their recognized antigens are unknown. Stated time point: week 35, safety follow-up. A single vaccine dose contained 300 ug of mutant IDH1 20-mer peptide, and topical imiquimod was used with it. Assay used: immunoSEQ multiplex PCR; TCRdb lists only in-frame clones, some missing. The sample holds about 32,000 clones, more than 75% seen once. The material was PBMCs, obtained from a glioma patient whose treatment included an IDH1 peptide vaccine. The receptors derive from a man aged 25 to 40 with glioma.

The rearrangement uses TRBV25-1 and TRBJ1-4; no firm D call. The CDR3 has 15 amino acids. The V gene's germline CDR1 is MGHDK and CDR2 SYGVNS. V was pared by 1 base and J by 2 bases, with 8 bases between. For the CDR3, the DNA is TGTGCCAGCAGTGAATCCCTGGGCACTAATGAAAAACTGTTTTTT. Protein: CASSESLGTNEKLFF.

This sequence joins TRBV30 and TRBJ2-7; D gene uncertain. CDR3 length equals 13 residues. The V and J ends lost 0 bases and 6 bases respectively, with 12 bases between them. CDR1 and CDR2 from the germline V gene are GTSNPN and SVGIG (reference sequence). The CDR3 spells CAWSVTVGSEQYF. CDR3 in DNA: TGTGCCTGGAGTGTCACGGTTGGCTCCGAGCAGTACTTC. The entire variable domain, with the rest obtained from reference TRBV30 and TRBJ2-7, is as follows: SQTIHQWPATLVQPVGSPLSLECTVEGTSNPNLYWYRQAAGRGLQLLFYSVGIGQISSEVPQNLSASRPQDRQFILSSKKLLLSDSGFYLCAWSVTVGSEQYFGPGTRLTVT.

The J gene is TRBJ2-7, the V gene TRBV5-6; D perhaps matches TRBD2 (6 bases). The germline V and J ends were trimmed by 4 bases and 1 base, with 9 bases remaining between them. Looked up from germline, CDR1 is SGHDT and CDR2 is YYEEEE. This CDR3 contains 13 residues. As DNA, the CDR3 is TGTGCCAGCAGCCCGGGACTTTCCTACGAGCAGTACTTC. Protein: CASSPGLSYEQYF.

The rearrangement links TRBV18 to TRBJ2-2; 12 positions match TRBD2. With V trimmed by 5 bases and J by 5 bases, 18 bases remained unmatched. CDR1 and CDR2 (germline): KGHSH, LQKENI. This CDR3 region has 20 residues. CDR3 residues: CASSSRTGLAGPAGTGELFF. The DNA of the CDR3 is TGTGCCAGCTCATCTCGAACGGGACTAGCGGGCCCGGCGGGAACCGGGGAGCTGTTTTTT.

The chain links TRBV6-5 to TRBJ2-2, with D possibly being TRBD2 (6 bases). The CDR3 runs 15 residues. Germline values: CDR1 MNHEY, CDR2 SVGAGI. With 10 bases removed from V and 2 bases from J, the gap between germline ends came to 17 bases. The DNA for the CDR3 is TGTGCCACCACACCATGGACTATCAACACCGGGGAGCTGTTTTTT. It yields the protein CATTPWTINTGELFF.

This chain connects TRBV13 to TRBJ1-2; D is perhaps TRBD1 (5 bases). The germline V and J ends were trimmed by 4 bases and 5 bases, with 14 bases remaining between them. Germline V gives CDR1 PRHDT, CDR2 FYEKMQ (reference sequence). CDR3 length equals 14 residues. CDR3 amino acids: CASSWGTDAYGYTF. In DNA form, the CDR3 reads TGTGCCAGCAGCTGGGGGACGGACGCTTATGGCTACACCTTC.

This clone was seen only once. V usage is TRBV10-2 and J usage is TRBJ1-2; weak D call: TRBD1 (5 bases). CDR3 size: 14 residues. The germline gives CDR1 WSHSY, CDR2 SAAADI. Trimming removed 0 bases from V and 3 bases from J, with 8 bases in between. The CDR3 DNA reads TGCGCCAGCAGTGAGTCTCCCAGGGACTATGGCTACACCTTC. Protein: CASSESPRDYGYTF.

The rearrangement joins TRBV7-9 to TRBJ2-1, with 13 nucleotides matching TRBD2. V trimming: 3 bases; J trimming: 10 bases; junction bases outside the gene matches: 6. The germline V gene encodes CDR1 SEHNR and CDR2 FQNEAQ (reference sequence). The CDR3 has 15 amino acids. The CDR3 DNA follows: TGTGCCAGCAGCTTCGGACTAGCGGGGGCTTGGGAGCAGTTCTTC. It codes for CASSFGLAGAWEQFF.

The rearrangement uses TRBV7-9 and TRBJ2-7; a weak D match, TRBD2 (5 bases). Per germline, CDR1 SEHNR and CDR2 FQNEAQ (reference sequence). This CDR3 spans 13 amino acids. V was shortened by 11 bases and J by 7 bases, with 21 bases between the two germline ends. The CDR3 nucleotides read TGTGCCTCTGTCTTGGGAGTAGAGAGGGAGCAGTACTTC. Translated, it gives CASVLGVEREQYF.